The rows below give T cell receptor beta chains drawn from one sample of a study of shared clonotypes between healthy human individuals. Measured with immunoSEQ multiplex PCR; TCRdb has only the in-frame clones, and not every one. The sample consists of roughly 2.5 million clones, roughly 92% of them appearing once. The sample comprised naive CD4+ T cells sorted from blood. The receptors derive from a man between 18 and 29 years old in good health. The CDR3 runs from the conserved cysteine through the conserved F or W. Each record gives: J gene, D gene, clone size, V gene, CDR3 protein, CDR3 DNA. A D gene is named only where the DNA matches it firmly. Only some rows state a clone size, as once, few, many or a class for expanded clones.

>TRBJ2-6|.|.|TRBV15
CATSSPTGGSGANVLTF
TGTGCCACCAGCAGCCCCACCGGAGGCTCTGGGGCCAACGTCCTGACTTTC
>TRBJ2-7|.|.|TRBV6-5
CASSRLGEQYF
TGTGCCAGCAGTCGGCTGGGGGAGCAGTACTTC
>TRBJ2-3|TRBD2|.|TRBV10-3
CAISQLAGGPDTQYF
TGTGCCATCAGCCAACTAGCGGGGGGCCCAGATACGCAGTATTTT
>TRBJ1-4|.|once|TRBV6-1
CASSLWGESSIIF
TGTGCCAGCAGTTTATGGGGGGAATCCTCTATTATTTTT
>TRBJ2-3|TRBD2|.|TRBV7-6
CASILGTSGGSTDTQYF
TGTGCCAGCATCCTCGGGACTAGCGGGGGGAGCACAGATACGCAGTATTTT
>TRBJ2-1|TRBD2|.|TRBV18
CASSPLAGVLEQFF
TGTGCCAGCTCACCACTAGCGGGAGTTCTCGAGCAGTTCTTC
>TRBJ2-5|.|.|TRBV25-1
CASSGQFQETQYF
TGTGCCAGCAGTGGACAGTTCCAAGAGACCCAGTACTTC
>TRBJ2-3|.|.|TRBV19
CASRWGDRYWYF
TGTGCCAGTAGGTGGGGGGACAGATATTGGTATTTT
>TRBJ2-1|TRBD2|.|TRBV5-6
CASSWGLAGNNEQFF
TGTGCCAGCAGCTGGGGACTAGCGGGGAACAATGAGCAGTTCTTC
>TRBJ2-7|TRBD2|.|TRBV18
CASSHPTSGGYEQYF
TGTGCCAGCTCACATCCTACTAGCGGGGGCTACGAGCAGTACTTC
>TRBJ1-1|TRBD1|.|TRBV6-1
CASSSSGGNTEAFF
TGTGCCAGCAGTTCGTCAGGGGGGAACACTGAAGCTTTCTTT
>TRBJ2-3|.|.|TRBV4-1
CASSRAFGLADTQYF
TGCGCCAGCAGCCGGGCCTTCGGGCTCGCAGATACGCAGTATTTT
>TRBJ2-1|.|once|TRBV7-6
CASSLMMDEQFF
TGTGCCAGCAGCTTAATGATGGATGAGCAGTTCTTC
>TRBJ2-2|.|.|TRBV10-3
CAIRGRGRGKGPGELFF
TGTGCCATCAGGGGAAGAGGAAGGGGAAAAGGGCCCGGGGAGCTGTTTTTT
>TRBJ1-1|TRBD1|.|TRBV7-2
CASSLRTGNTEAFF
TGTGCCAGCAGCTTAAGGACAGGGAACACTGAAGCTTTCTTT
>TRBJ1-3|.|.|TRBV6-5
CASSYRDSGNTIYF
TGTGCCAGCAGTTATAGAGACTCTGGAAACACCATATATTTT
>TRBJ2-1|.|.|TRBV28
CASSLQGSLNEQFF
TGTGCCAGCAGTTTGCAGGGCTCTCTCAATGAGCAGTTCTTC
>TRBJ1-5|.|.|TRBV30
CAWTYGSNQPQHF
TGTGCCTGGACGTACGGAAGCAATCAGCCCCAGCATTTT
>TRBJ1-3|.|.|TRBV6-1
CASSERGFSGNTIYF
TGTGCCAGCAGTGAACGTGGGTTTTCTGGAAACACCATATATTTT
>TRBJ1-1|.|.|TRBV15
CATTSGVADTEAFF
TGTGCCACCACCAGTGGGGTGGCCGACACTGAAGCTTTCTTT
>TRBJ2-1|.|.|TRBV9
CASSLSALNNEQFF
TGTGCCAGCTCCCTTAGCGCTCTGAACAATGAGCAGTTCTTC
>TRBJ2-3|.|few|TRBV19
CASSEQGTDTQYF
TGTGCCAGTAGTGAACAGGGCACAGATACGCAGTATTTT
>TRBJ2-3|TRBD2|.|TRBV7-8
CASSLAPGLVTDTQYF
TGTGCCAGCAGCTTAGCGCCGGGACTAGTTACAGATACGCAGTATTTT
>TRBJ2-1|TRBD2|.|TRBV5-6
CASSLEREVGNEQFF
TGTGCCAGCAGCTTGGAGCGGGAGGTCGGGAATGAGCAGTTCTTC
>TRBJ2-5|TRBD1|.|TRBV7-7
CASSPWTGSKETQYF
TGTGCTAGCAGCCCCTGGACAGGATCTAAAGAGACCCAGTACTTC
>TRBJ2-3|.|.|TRBV10-3
CAISAAAGLSTDTQYF
TGTGCCATCAGTGCGGCGGCAGGGCTTAGCACAGATACGCAGTATTTT
>TRBJ2-1|.|.|TRBV9
CASSVGRGTEQFF
TGTGCCAGCAGCGTCGGGAGAGGGACTGAGCAGTTCTTC
>TRBJ2-5|.|.|TRBV30
CAWRPAFEETQYF
TGTGCCTGGAGACCAGCCTTCGAAGAGACCCAGTACTTC
>TRBJ2-1|.|.|TRBV5-4
CASSSGRTAPNNEQFF
TGTGCCAGCAGCTCAGGCCGGACAGCTCCTAACAATGAGCAGTTCTTC
>TRBJ2-5|.|.|TRBV29-1
CSVGGSFETQYF
TGCAGCGTTGGGGGGAGTTTTGAGACCCAGTACTTC
>TRBJ2-1|TRBD2|.|TRBV7-2
CASSLVASGYNEQFF
TGTGCCAGCAGCTTAGTGGCTAGCGGATACAATGAGCAGTTCTTC
>TRBJ1-2|.|.|TRBV7-2
CASSLGGTTVSYTF
TGTGCCAGCAGCTTAGGGGGGACAACCGTGAGCTACACCTTC
>TRBJ2-7|TRBD1|.|TRBV5-1
CASSTTGGSSSYEQYF
TGCGCCAGCAGCACGACAGGGGGCTCGAGCTCCTACGAGCAGTACTTC
>TRBJ1-6|TRBD1|few|TRBV2
CASSPIDRDWDSPLHF
TGTGCCAGCAGTCCCATTGACAGGGACTGGGATTCACCCCTCCACTTT
>TRBJ2-7|.|.|TRBV19
CASSTTPLFYEQYF
TGTGCCAGTAGCACTACCCCCCTCTTCTACGAGCAGTACTTC
>TRBJ2-7|.|.|TRBV7-2
CASSLGMGSYEQYF
TGTGCCAGCAGCTTAGGGATGGGCTCCTACGAGCAGTACTTC
>TRBJ2-1|TRBD2|once|TRBV30
CAWKRAGAYNEQFF
TGTGCCTGGAAGAGGGCGGGAGCCTACAATGAGCAGTTCTTC
>TRBJ2-7|.|once|TRBV2
CASSGQRFTYEQYF
TGTGCCAGCAGTGGCCAGCGCTTTACCTACGAGCAGTACTTC
>TRBJ2-4|.|.|TRBV28
CASSLGQLAKNIQYF
TGTGCCAGCAGTTTGGGTCAACTAGCCAAAAACATTCAGTACTTC
>TRBJ1-2|.|.|TRBV29-1
CSVAGSNYGYTF
TGCAGCGTCGCAGGCTCTAACTATGGCTACACCTTC
>TRBJ2-3|TRBD2|once|TRBV30
CVWTSGLAGDTQYF
TGTGTCTGGACCTCGGGACTAGCGGGGGATACGCAGTATTTT
>TRBJ1-1|.|.|TRBV19
CASNHVNTEAFF
TGTGCCAGTAACCACGTGAACACTGAAGCTTTCTTT
>TRBJ1-1|.|.|TRBV29-1
CSVGLGSTEAFF
TGCAGCGTTGGTCTAGGGAGCACTGAAGCTTTCTTT
>TRBJ1-2|TRBD1|once|TRBV6-5
CASTRTGDDGYTF
TGTGCCAGCACCCGGACAGGGGATGATGGCTACACCTTC
>TRBJ1-6|TRBD1|.|TRBV2
CARSTGRRNSPLHF
TGTGCCAGGTCGACAGGGAGGAGAAATTCACCCCTCCACTTT
>TRBJ2-3|.|.|TRBV5-4
CASSPTGTSTDTQYF
TGTGCCAGCAGCCCAACAGGGACTAGCACAGATACGCAGTATTTT
>TRBJ1-2|.|.|TRBV5-6
CASTMTGASGYTF
TGTGCCAGCACCATGACGGGCGCCAGTGGCTACACCTTC